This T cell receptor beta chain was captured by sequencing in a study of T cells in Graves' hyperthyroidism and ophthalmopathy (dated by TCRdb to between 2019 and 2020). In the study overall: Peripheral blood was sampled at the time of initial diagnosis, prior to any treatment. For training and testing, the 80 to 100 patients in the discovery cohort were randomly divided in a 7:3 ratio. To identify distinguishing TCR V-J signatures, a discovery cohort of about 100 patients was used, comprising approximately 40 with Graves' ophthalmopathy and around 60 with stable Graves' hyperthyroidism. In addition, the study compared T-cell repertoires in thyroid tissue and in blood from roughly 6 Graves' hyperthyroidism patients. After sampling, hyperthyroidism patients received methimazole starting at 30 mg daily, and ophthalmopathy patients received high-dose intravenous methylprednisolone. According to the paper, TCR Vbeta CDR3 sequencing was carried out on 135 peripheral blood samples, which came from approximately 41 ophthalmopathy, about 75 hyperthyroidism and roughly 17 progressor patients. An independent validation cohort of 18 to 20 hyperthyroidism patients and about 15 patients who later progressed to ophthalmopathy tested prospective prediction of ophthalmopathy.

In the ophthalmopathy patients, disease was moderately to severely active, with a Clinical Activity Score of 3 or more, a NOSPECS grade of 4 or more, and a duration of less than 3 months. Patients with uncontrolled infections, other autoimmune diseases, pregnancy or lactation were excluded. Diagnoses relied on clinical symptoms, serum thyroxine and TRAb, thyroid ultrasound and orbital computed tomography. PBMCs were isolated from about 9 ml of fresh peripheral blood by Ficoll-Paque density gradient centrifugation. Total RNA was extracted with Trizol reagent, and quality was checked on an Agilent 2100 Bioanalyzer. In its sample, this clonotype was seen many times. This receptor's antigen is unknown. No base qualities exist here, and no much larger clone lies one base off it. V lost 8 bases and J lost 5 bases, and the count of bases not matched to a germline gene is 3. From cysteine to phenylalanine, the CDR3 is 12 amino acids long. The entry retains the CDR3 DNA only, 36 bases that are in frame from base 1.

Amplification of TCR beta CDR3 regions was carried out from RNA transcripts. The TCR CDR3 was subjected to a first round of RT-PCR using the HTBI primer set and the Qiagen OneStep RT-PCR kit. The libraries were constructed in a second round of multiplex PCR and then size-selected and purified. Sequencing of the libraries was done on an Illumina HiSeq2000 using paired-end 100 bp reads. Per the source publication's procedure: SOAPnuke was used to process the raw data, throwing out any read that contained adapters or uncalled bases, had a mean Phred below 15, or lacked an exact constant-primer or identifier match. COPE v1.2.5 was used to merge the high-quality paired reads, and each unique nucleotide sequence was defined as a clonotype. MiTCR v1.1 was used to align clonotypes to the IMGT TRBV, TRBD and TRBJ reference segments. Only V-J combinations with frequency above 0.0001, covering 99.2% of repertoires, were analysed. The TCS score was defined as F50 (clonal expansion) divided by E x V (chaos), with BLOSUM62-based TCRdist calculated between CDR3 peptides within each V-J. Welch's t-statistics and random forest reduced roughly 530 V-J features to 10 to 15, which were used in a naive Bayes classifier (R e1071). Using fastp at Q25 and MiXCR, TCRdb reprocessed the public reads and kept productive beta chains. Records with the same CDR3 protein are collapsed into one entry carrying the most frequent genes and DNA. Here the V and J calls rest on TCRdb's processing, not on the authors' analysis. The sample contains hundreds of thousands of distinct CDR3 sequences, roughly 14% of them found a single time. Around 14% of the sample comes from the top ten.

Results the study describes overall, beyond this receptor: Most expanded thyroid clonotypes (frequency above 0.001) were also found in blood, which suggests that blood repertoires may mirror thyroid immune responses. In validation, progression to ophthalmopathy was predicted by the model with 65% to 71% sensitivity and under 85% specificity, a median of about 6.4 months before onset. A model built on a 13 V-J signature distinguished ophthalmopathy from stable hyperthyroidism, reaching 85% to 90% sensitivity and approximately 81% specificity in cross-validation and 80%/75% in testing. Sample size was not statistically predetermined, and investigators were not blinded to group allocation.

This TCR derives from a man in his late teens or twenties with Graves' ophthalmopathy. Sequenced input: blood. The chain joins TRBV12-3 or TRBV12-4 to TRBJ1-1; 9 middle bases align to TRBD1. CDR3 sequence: CASRTGATEAFF. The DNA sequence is TGTGCCAGCCGGACAGGGGCAACTGAAGCTTTCTTT.